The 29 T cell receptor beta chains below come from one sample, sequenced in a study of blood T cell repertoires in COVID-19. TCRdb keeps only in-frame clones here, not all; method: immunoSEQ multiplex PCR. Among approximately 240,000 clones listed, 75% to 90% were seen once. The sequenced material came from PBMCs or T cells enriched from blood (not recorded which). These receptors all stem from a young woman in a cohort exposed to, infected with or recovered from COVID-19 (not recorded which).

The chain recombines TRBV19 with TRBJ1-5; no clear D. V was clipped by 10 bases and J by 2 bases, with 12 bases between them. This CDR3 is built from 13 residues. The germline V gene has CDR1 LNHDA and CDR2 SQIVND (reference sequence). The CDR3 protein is CATTRYGNQPQHF. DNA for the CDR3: TGTGCCACCACTCGATATGGCAATCAGCCCCAGCATTTT.

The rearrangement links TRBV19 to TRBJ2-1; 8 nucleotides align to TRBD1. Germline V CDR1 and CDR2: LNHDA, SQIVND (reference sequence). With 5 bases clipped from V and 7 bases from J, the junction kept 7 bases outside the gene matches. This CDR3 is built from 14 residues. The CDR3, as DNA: TGTGCCAGTAGTCCAGGGACAGGTCGAAATGAGCAGTTCTTC. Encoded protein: CASSPGTGRNEQFF. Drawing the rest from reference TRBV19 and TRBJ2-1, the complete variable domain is DGGITQSPKYLFRKEGQNVTLSCEQNLNHDAMYWYRQDPGQGLRLIYYSQIVNDFQKGDIAEGYSVSREKKESFPLTVTSAQKNPTAFYLCASSPGTGRNEQFFGPGTRLTVL.

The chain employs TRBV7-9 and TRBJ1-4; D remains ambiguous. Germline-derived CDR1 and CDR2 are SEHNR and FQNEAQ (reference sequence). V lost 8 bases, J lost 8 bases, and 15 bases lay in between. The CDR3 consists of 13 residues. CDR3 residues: CASGPRGGEKLFF. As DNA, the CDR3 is TGTGCCAGCGGCCCCCGAGGAGGAGAAAAACTGTTTTTT. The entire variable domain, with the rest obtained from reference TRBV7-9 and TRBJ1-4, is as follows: DTGVSQNPRHKITKRGQNVTFRCDPISEHNRLYWYRQTLGQGPEFLTYFQNEAQLEKSRLLSDRFSAERPKGSFSTLEIQRTEQGDSAMYLCASGPRGGEKLFFGSGTQLSVL.

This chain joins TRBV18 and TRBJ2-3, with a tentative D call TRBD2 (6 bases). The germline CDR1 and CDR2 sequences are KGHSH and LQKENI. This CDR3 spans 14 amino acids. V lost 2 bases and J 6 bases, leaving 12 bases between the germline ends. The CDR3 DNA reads TGTGCCAGCTCACCATCCCTTAGCGGTGATACGCAGTATTTT. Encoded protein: CASSPSLSGDTQYF.

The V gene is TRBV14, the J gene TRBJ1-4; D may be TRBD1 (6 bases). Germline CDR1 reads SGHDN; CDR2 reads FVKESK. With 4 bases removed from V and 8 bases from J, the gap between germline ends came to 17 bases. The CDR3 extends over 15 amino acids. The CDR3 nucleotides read TGTGCCAGCAGCCCGTGGGGGGGCGCTGGGGAAAAACTGTTTTTT. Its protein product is CASSPWGGAGEKLFF.

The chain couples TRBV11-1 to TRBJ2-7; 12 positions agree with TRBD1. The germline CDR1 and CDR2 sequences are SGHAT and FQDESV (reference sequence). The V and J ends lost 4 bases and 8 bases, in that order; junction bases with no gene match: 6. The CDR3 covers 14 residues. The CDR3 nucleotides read TGTGCCAGCAGCTCTAGGGGGACAGGGGGCAAGCAGTACTTC. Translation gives CASSSRGTGGKQYF.

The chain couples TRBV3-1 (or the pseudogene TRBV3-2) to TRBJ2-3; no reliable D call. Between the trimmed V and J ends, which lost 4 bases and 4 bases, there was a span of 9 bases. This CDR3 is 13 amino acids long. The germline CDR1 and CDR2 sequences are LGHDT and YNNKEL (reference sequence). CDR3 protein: CASSPTEADTQYF. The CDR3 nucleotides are TGTGCCAGCAGCCCCACTGAGGCAGATACGCAGTATTTT.

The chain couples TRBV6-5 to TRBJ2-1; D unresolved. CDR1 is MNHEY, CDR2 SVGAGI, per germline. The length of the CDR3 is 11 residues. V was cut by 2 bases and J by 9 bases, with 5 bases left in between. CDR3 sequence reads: CASSYGAEQFF. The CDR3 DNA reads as TGTGCCAGCAGTTACGGAGCTGAGCAGTTCTTC.

CDR3 region: CASSPMSGGLNGKNIQYF. The CDR3 bases are TGTGCCAGCTCACCCATGTCCGGGGGGTTGAATGGCAAAAACATTCAGTACTTC. The rearrangement joins TRBV18 to TRBJ2-4; 7 bases fit TRBD2. V shed 3 bases, J shed 3 bases, and the junction held 14 bases outside the gene matches. The CDR3 spans 18 residues. Germline CDR1 reads KGHSH; CDR2 reads LQKENI.

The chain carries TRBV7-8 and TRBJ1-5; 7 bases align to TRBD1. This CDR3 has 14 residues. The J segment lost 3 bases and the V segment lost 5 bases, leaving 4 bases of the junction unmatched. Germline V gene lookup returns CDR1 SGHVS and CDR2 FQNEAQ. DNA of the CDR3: TGTGCCAGCAGCCGGGACAGCCTCAATCAGCCCCAGCATTTT. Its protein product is CASSRDSLNQPQHF.

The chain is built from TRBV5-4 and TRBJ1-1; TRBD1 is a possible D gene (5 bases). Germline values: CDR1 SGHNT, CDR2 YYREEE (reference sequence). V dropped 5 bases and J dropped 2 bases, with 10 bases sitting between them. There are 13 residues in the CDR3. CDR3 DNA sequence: TGTGCCAGCAGGAATCAGGGAAACACTGAAGCTTTCTTT. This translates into CASRNQGNTEAFF.

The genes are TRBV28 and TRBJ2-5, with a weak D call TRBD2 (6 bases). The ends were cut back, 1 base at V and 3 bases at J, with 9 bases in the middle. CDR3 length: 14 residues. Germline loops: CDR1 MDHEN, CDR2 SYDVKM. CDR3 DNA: TGTGCCAGCAGTTTATACGCGGGGAAAGAGACCCAGTACTTC. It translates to CASSLYAGKETQYF.

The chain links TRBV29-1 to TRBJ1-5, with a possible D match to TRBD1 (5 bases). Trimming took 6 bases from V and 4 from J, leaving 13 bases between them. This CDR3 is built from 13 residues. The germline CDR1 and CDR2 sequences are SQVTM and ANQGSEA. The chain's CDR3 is CSVRTNFNQPQHF. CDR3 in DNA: TGCAGCGTAAGGACAAATTTTAATCAGCCCCAGCATTTT.

This chain's CDR3 is CASSSRQGSLNEQFF. In DNA, the CDR3 is TGTGCCAGCAGCTCAAGACAGGGAAGTCTAAATGAGCAGTTCTTC. The J gene is TRBJ2-1, the V gene TRBV5-8, with TRBD1 matching over 7 bases. This CDR3 is built from 15 residues. J was trimmed by 7 bases and V by 3 bases; bases with no gene match: 10. The germline V gene encodes CDR1 SGHTS and CDR2 YDEGEE.

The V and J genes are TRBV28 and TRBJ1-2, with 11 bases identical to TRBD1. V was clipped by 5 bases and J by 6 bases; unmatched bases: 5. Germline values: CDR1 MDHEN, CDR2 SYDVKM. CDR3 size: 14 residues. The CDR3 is CASSKPGQGDGYTF. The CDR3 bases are TGTGCCAGCAGTAAACCGGGACAGGGGGATGGCTACACCTTC.

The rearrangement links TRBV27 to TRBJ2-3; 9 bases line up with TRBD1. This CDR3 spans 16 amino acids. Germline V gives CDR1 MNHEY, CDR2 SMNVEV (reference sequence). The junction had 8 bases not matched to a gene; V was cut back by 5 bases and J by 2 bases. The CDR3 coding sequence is TGTGCCAGCAGTCCCCAAGGGACAGGGAACACAGATACGCAGTATTTT. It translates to CASSPQGTGNTDTQYF.

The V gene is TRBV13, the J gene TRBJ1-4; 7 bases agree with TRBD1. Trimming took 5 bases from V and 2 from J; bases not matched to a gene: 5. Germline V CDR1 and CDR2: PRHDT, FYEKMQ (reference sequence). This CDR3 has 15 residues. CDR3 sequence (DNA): TGTGCCAGCAGCCCCAACAGGGGCACTAATGAAAAACTGTTTTTT. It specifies CASSPNRGTNEKLFF.

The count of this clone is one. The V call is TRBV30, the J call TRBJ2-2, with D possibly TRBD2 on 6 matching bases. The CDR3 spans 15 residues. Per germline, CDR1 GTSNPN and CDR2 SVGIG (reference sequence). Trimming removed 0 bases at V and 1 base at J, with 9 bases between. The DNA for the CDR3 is TGTGCCTGGAGTGTCTTTAGCGGGAACACCGGGGAGCTGTTTTTT. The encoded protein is CAWSVFSGNTGELFF.

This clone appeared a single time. In DNA form, the CDR3 reads TGTGCCAGTAGTTCACAGGGCAGCAATCAGCCCCAGCATTTT. The encoded protein is CASSSQGSNQPQHF. The V gene is TRBV19, the J gene TRBJ1-5; a possible D gene is TRBD1 (6 bases). Germline V gives CDR1 LNHDA, CDR2 SQIVND (reference sequence). The ends were cut back, 5 bases at V and 1 base at J, with 9 bases in the middle. The CDR3 loop spans 14 amino acids.

The CDR3 here is CASSSGENTEAFF. The CDR3 DNA reads TGTGCCAGCAGCTCAGGGGAGAACACTGAAGCTTTCTTT. The chain uses TRBV2 and TRBJ1-1; tentative D call: TRBD1 (6 bases). Trimming removed 6 bases from V and 1 base from J, with 9 bases in between. The CDR3 is 13 residues long. CDR1 SNHLY and CDR2 FYNNEI come from the germline V gene. Complete variable domain (other parts from reference TRBV2 and TRBJ1-1): EPEVTQTPSHQVTQMGQEVILRCVPISNHLYFYWYRQILGQKVEFLVSFYNNEISEKSEIFDDQFSVERPDGSNFTLKIRSTKLEDSAMYFCASSSGENTEAFFGQGTRLTVV.

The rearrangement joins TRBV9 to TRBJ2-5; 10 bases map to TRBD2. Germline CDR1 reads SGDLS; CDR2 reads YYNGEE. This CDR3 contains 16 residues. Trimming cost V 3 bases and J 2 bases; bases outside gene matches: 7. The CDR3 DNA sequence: TGTGCCAGCAGCGAGCGAACTAGCGGGGTTCAAGAGACCCAGTACTTC. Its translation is CASSERTSGVQETQYF.

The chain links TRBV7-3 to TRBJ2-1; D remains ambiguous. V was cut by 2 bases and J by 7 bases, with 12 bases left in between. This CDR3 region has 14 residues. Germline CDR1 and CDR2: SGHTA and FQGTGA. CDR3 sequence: CASSLEISWNEQFF. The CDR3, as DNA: TGTGCCAGCAGCTTAGAAATTAGCTGGAATGAGCAGTTCTTC.

CDR3 protein: CSVEVGLSSYNEQFF. Written as DNA, the CDR3 is TGCAGCGTTGAAGTAGGACTGAGCTCCTACAATGAGCAGTTCTTC. This chain uses TRBV29-1 with TRBJ2-1; D may be TRBD2 (5 bases). CDR3 length equals 15 residues. CDR1 SQVTM and CDR2 ANQGSEA come from the germline V gene. Trimming pared 1 base from V and 0 bases from J, leaving 10 bases between.

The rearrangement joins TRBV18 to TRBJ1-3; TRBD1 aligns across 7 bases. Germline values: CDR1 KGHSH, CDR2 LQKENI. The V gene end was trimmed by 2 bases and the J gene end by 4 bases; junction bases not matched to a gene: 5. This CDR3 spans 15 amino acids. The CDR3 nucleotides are TGTGCCAGCTCACCATCGACAGGGTTCGGAAACACCATATATTTT. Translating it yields CASSPSTGFGNTIYF.

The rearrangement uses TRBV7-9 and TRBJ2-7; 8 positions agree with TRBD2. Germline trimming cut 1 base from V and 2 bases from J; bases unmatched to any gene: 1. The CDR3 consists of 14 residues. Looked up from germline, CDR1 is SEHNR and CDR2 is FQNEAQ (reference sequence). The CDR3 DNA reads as TGTGCCAGCAGCTTAGTCGGGGGGGCCTACGAGCAGTACTTC. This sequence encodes CASSLVGGAYEQYF.

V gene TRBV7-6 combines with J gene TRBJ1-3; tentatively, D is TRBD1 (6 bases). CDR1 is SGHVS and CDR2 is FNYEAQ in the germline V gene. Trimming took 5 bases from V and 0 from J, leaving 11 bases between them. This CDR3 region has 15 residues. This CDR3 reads CASSLKQGSGNTIYF. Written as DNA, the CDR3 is TGTGCCAGCAGCCTTAAACAGGGCTCTGGAAACACCATATATTTT.

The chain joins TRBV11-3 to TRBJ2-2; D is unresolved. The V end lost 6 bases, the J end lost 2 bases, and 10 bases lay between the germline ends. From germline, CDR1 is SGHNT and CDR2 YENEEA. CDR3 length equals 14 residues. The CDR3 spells CASRQSGNTGELFF. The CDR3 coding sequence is TGTGCCAGCAGACAATCAGGAAACACCGGGGAGCTGTTTTTT.

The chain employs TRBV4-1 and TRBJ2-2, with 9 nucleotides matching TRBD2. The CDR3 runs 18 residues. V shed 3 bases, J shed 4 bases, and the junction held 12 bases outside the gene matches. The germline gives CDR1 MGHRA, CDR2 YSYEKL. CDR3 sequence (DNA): TGCGCCAGCAGCCAGGTTACAGAACAAGCGGGAGGCACCGGGGAGCTGTTTTTT. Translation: CASSQVTEQAGGTGELFF.

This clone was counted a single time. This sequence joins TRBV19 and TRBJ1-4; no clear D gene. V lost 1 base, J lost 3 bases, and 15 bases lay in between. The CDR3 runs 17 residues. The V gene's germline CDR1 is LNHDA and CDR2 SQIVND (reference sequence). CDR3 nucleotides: TGTGCCAGTAGTATAGCTGTGATCGGTGCCGCTAATGAAAAACTGTTTTTT. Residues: CASSIAVIGAANEKLFF. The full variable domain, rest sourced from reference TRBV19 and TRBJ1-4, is DGGITQSPKYLFRKEGQNVTLSCEQNLNHDAMYWYRQDPGQGLRLIYYSQIVNDFQKGDIAEGYSVSREKKESFPLTVTSAQKNPTAFYLCASSIAVIGAANEKLFFGSGTQLSVL.